Ten or more counts support the clone carrying this TCR beta chain. Antigen specificity is unknown. These data come from a study of naive and memory T cell subsets. The CDR3 totals 15 residues. The V end lost 0 bases, the J end lost 1 base, and 9 bases lay between the germline ends. Germline CDR1 is LGHNA and CDR2 is YSLEER. Both TRBC1 and TRBC2 were covered by a beta constant-region primer of two equimolar oligonucleotides. Nested alpha and beta constant-region primers with the SP2 primer drove four PCR rounds on ligated cDNA. Via MiXCR, TCRdb re-called the UMI-ligation and nested PCR reads, giving one row per CDR3 protein. This sample carries 95,000 to 110,000 distinct CDR3 sequences, roughly 14% of them seen once, and the ten largest clones take around 2.7%. Study findings and constraints: In naive cells, over 90% of TCR sequences were seen only once. Possibly reflecting memory cells re-expressing CD45RA, a few larger clonotypes occurred in naive repertoires, especially CD8.

The J gene is TRBJ1-1, the V gene TRBV4-3; D possibly corresponds to TRBD1 (5 bases). This TCR was recovered from a human donor in good health. The sample was naive CD8+ T cells from blood. CDR3 sequence: CASSQEYRGNTEAFF. Written as DNA, the CDR3 is TGCGCCAGCAGCCAAGAGTATAGGGGGAACACTGAAGCTTTCTTT.